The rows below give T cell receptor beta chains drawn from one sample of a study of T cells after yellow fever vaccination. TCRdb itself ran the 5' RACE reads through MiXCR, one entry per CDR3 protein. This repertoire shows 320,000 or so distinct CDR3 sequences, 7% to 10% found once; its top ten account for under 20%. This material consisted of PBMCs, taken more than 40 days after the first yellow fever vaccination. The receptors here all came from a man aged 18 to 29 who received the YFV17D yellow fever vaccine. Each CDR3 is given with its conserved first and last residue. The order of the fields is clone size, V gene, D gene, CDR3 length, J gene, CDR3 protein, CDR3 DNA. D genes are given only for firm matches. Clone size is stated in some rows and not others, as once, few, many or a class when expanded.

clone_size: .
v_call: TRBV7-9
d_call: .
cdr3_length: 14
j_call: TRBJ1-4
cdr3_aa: CASSSDLRRGKLFF
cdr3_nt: TGTGCCAGCAGTTCAGACCTCCGTCGGGGAAAACTGTTTTTT

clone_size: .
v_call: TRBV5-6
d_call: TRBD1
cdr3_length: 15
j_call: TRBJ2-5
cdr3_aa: CASSSTGGSGETPYF
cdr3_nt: TGTGCCAGCAGCTCTACAGGGGGGTCGGGAGAGACCCCGTACTTC

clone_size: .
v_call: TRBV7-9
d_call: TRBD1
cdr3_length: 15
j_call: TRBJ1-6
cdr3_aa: CASSFTGVGDSPLHF
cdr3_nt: TGTGCCAGCAGCTTTACAGGGGTAGGGGATTCACCCCTCCACTTT

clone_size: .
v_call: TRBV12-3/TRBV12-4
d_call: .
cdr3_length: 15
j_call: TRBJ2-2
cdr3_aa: CATLSGGPGTGELFF
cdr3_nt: TGTGCCACCCTCTCAGGGGGGCCTGGAACCGGGGAGCTGTTTTTT

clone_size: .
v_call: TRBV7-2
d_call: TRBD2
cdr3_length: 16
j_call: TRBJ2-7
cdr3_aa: CASSLGGGPYTYEQYF
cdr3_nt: TGTGCCAGCAGCTTAGGGGGGGGACCTTATACCTACGAGCAGTACTTC

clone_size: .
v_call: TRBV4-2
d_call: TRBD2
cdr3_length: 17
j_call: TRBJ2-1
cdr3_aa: CASSQDLVLAGGNEQFF
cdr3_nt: TGTGCCAGCAGCCAAGATTTAGTACTAGCGGGGGGGAATGAGCAGTTCTTC

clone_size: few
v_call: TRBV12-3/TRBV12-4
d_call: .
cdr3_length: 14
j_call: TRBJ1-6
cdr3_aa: CASSLPGAPSPLHF
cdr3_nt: TGTGCCAGCAGTTTACCGGGGGCCCCTTCACCCCTCCACTTT

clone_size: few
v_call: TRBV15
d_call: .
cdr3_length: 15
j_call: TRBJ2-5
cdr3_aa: CATSRADEREETQYF
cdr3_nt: TGTGCCACCAGCAGGGCGGATGAGCGTGAAGAGACCCAGTACTTC

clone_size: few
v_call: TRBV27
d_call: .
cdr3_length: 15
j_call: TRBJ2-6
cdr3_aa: CASSLRATGANVLTF
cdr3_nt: TGTGCCAGCAGTTTAAGGGCAACTGGGGCCAACGTCCTGACTTTC

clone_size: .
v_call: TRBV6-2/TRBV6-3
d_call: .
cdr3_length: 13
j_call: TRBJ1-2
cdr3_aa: CASSYQGSYGYTF
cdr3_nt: TGTGCCAGCAGTTACCAGGGGAGCTATGGCTACACCTTC

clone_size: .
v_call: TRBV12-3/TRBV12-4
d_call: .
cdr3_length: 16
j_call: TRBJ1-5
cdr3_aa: CASSFSPPVGNQPQHF
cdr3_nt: TGTGCCAGCAGTTTCTCCCCTCCCGTGGGCAATCAGCCCCAGCATTTT

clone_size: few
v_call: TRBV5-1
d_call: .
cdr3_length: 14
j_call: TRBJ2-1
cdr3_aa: CASSLVGLGNEQFF
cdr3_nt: TGCGCCAGCAGCTTGGTTGGCCTAGGGAATGAGCAGTTCTTC

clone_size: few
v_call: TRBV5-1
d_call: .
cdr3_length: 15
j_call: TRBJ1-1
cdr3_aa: CASSLVSGAGTEAFF
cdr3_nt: TGCGCCAGCAGCTTGGTTTCGGGGGCCGGAACTGAAGCTTTCTTT

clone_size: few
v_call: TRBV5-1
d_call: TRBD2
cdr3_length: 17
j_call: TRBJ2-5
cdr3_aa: CASSLGVATSGEETQYF
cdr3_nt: TGCGCCAGCAGCCTCGGTGTAGCGACTAGCGGGGAAGAGACCCAGTACTTC

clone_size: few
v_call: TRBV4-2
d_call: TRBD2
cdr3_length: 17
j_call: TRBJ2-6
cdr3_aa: CASSQVGDLTGGNVLTF
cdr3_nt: TGTGCCAGCAGCCAAGTAGGGGACCTAACGGGGGGCAACGTCCTGACTTTC

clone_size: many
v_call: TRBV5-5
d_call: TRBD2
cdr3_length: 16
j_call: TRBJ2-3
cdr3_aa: CASSFALAGGTDTQYF
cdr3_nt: TGTGCCAGCAGCTTTGCACTAGCGGGGGGCACAGATACGCAGTATTTT

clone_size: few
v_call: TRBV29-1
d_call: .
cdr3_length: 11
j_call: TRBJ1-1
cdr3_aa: CSGASDTEAFF
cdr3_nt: TGCAGCGGCGCTTCGGACACTGAAGCTTTCTTT

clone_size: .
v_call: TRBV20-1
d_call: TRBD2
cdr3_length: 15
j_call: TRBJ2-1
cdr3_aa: CSAPTAGNSYNEQFF
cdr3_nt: TGCAGTGCTCCGACAGCGGGGAATTCCTACAATGAGCAGTTCTTC

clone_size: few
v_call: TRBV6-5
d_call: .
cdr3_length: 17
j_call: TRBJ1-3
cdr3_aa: CASSYGLDRMAGNTIYF
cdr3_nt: TGTGCCAGCAGTTACGGGTTAGACAGGATGGCTGGAAACACCATATATTTT

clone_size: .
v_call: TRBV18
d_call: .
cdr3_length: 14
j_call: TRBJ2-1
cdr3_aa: CASSRRAAYNEQFF
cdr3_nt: TGTGCCAGCTCACGGAGGGCGGCGTACAATGAGCAGTTCTTC

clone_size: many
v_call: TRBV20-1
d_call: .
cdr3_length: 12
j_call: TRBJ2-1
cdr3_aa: CSARGTTHEQFF
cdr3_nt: TGCAGTGCTAGAGGGACAACCCATGAGCAGTTCTTC

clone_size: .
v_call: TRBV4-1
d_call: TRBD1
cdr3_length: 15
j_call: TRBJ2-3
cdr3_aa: CATRLTGVGTDTQYF
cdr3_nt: TGCGCCACCCGTCTTACAGGGGTGGGCACAGATACGCAGTATTTT

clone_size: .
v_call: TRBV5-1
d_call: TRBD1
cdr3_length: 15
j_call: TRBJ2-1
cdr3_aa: CASSSRDSTYNEQFF
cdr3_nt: TGCGCCAGTTCGTCCAGGGACAGTACCTACAATGAGCAGTTCTTC

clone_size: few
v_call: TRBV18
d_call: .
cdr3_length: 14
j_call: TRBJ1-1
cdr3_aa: CASSPKDTNTEAFF
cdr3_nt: TGTGCCAGCTCACCCAAGGACACGAACACTGAAGCTTTCTTT

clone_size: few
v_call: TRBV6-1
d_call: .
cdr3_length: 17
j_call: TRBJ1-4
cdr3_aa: CASSALGTERGNEKLFF
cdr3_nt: TGTGCCAGCAGTGCCCTAGGGACGGAGAGAGGGAATGAAAAACTGTTTTTT

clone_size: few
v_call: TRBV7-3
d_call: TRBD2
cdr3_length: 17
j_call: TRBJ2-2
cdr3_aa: CASSSGLAGGLTGELFF
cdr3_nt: TGTGCCAGCAGCTCAGGACTAGCGGGGGGGCTCACCGGGGAGCTGTTTTTT

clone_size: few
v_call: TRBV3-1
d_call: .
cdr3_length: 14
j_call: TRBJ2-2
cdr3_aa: CASNNFRVTGELFF
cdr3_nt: TGTGCCAGCAACAACTTCAGGGTTACCGGGGAGCTGTTTTTT

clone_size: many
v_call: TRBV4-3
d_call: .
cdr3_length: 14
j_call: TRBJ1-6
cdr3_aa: CASSQWGRGSPLHF
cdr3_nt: TGCGCCAGCAGCCAATGGGGGCGAGGGTCACCCCTCCACTTT

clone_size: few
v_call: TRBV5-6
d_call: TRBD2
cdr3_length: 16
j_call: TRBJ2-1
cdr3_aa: CASSLILAGEYNEQFF
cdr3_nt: TGTGCCAGCAGCCTGATACTAGCGGGGGAGTACAATGAGCAGTTCTTC

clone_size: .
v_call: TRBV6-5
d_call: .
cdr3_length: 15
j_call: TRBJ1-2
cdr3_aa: CASSYSISGAYGYTF
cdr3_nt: TGTGCCAGCAGTTACTCGATTTCGGGGGCATATGGCTACACCTTC

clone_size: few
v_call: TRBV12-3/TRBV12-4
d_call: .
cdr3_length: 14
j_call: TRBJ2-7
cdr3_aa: CASSWNPEAYEQYF
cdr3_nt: TGTGCCAGCAGTTGGAACCCTGAAGCCTACGAGCAGTACTTC

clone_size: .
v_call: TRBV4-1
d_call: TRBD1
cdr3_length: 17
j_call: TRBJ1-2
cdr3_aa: CASSQAQRQGFGYGYTF
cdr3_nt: TGCGCCAGCAGCCAAGCTCAACGACAGGGTTTCGGCTATGGCTACACCTTC

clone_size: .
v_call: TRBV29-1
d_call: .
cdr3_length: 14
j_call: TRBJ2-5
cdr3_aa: CSVEWRGDQETQYF
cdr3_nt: TGCAGCGTTGAATGGCGGGGCGACCAAGAGACCCAGTACTTC

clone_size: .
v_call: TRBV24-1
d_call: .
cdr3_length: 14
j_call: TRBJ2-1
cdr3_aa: CATSDSLTRNEQFF
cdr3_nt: TGTGCCACCAGTGATTCGCTAACGCGCAATGAGCAGTTCTTC

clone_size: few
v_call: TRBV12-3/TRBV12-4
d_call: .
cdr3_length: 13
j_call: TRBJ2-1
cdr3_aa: CASILRGGNEQFF
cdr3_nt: TGTGCCAGCATCTTAAGGGGTGGCAATGAGCAGTTCTTC

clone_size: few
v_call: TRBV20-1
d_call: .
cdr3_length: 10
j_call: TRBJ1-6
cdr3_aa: CSARESPLHF
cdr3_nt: TGCAGTGCTAGAGAATCACCCCTCCACTTT

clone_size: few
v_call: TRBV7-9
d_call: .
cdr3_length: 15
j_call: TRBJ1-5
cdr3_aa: CASSPDGSSNQPQHF
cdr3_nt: TGTGCCAGCAGCCCGGACGGAAGCAGCAATCAGCCCCAGCATTTT

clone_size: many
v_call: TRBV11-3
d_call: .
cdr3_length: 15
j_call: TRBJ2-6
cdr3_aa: CASSLRGTGANVLTF
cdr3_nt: TGTGCCAGCAGCCTCAGGGGAACTGGGGCCAACGTCCTGACTTTC

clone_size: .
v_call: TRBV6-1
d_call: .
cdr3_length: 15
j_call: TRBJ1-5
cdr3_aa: CASRLRGREDQPQHF
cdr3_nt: TGTGCCAGCCGACTCCGGGGGAGGGAAGATCAGCCCCAGCATTTT

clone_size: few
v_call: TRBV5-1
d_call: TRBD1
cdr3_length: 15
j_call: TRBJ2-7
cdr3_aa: CASSKGQGGVYEQYF
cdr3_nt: TGCGCCAGCAGCAAGGGACAGGGAGGTGTGTACGAGCAGTACTTC

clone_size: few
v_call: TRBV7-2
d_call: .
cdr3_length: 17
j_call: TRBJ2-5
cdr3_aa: CASSSHPVLITAGTQYF
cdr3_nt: TGTGCCAGCAGCTCTCACCCTGTACTGATCACCGCGGGGACCCAGTACTTC

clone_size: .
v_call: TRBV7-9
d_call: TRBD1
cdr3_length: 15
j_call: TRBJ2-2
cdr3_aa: CASSASGTGMGELFF
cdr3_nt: TGTGCCAGCAGCGCTTCCGGGACAGGGATGGGGGAGCTGTTTTTT